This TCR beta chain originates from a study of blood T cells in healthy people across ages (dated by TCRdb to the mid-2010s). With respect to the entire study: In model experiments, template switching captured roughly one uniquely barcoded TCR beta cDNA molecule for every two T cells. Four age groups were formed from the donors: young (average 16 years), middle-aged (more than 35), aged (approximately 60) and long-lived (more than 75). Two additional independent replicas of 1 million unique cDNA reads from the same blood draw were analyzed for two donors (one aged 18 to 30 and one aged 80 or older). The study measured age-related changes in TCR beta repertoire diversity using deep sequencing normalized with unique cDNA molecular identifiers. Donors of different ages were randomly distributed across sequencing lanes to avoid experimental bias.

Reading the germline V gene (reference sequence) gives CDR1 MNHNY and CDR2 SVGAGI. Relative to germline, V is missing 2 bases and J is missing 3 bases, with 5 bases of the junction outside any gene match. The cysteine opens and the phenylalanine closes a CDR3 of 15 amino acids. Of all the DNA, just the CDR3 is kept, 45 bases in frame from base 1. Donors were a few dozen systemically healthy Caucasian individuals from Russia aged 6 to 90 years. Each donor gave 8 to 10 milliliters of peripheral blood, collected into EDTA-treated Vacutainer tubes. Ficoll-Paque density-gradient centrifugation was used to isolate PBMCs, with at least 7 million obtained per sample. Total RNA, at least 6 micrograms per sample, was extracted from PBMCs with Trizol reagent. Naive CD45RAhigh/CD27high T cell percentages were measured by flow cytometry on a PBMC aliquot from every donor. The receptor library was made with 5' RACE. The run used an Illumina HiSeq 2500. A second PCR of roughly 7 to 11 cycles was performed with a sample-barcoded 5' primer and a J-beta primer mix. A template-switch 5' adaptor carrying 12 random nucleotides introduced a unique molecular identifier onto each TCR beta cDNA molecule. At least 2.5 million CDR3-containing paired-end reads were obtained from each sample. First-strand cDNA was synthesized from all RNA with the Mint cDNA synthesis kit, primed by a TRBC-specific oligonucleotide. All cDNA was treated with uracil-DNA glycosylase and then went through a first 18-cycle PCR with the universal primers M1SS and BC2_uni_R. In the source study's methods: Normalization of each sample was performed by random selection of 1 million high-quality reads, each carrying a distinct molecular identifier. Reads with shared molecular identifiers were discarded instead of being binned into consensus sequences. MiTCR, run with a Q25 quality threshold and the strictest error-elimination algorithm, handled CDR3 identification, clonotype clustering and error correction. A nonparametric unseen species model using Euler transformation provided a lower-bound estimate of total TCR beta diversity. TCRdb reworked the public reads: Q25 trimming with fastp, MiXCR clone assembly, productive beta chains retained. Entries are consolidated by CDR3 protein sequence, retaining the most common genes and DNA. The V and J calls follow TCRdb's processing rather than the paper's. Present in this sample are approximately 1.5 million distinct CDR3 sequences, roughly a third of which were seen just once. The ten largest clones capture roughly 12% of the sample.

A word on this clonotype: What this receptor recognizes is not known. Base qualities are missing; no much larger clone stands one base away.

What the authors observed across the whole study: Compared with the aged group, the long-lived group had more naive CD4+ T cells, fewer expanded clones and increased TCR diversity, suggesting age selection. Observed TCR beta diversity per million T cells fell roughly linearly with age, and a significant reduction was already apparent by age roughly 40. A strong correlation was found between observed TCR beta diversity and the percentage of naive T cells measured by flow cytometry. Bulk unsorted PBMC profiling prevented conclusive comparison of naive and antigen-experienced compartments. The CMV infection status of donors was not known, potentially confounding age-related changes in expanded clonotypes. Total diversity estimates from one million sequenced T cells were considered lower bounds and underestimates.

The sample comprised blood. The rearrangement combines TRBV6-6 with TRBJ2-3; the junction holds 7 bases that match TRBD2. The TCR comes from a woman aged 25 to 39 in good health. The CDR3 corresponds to CASSYEGGRTDTQYF. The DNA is TGTGCCAGCAGTTACGAGGGAGGGAGGACAGATACGCAGTATTTT.